Reported below is one TCR beta chain. These data originate in a study of a mutant IDH1 vaccine in newly diagnosed glioma. The assay was immunoSEQ multiplex PCR, and TCRdb's table has in-frame clones only and misses some. The sample lists tens of thousands of clones; roughly 80% were seen once. Time point denoted: baseline, week 1 (first vaccination visit). As to treatment: pre-vaccination baseline after standard-of-care therapy. The receptor was isolated from a woman between 35 and 50 years old with glioma. The material sequenced was PBMCs, taken from a glioma patient treated with radiotherapy, temozolomide or both.

CDR3 residues: CASSRAVPGPPLHF. CDR3 nucleotides: TGTGCCAGCAGCCGAGCGGTTCCGGGCCCACCCCTCCACTTT. The gene calls are TRBV5-4 and TRBJ1-6; D ambiguous. CDR3 length equals 14 residues. V was pared by 4 bases and J by 11 bases, with 16 bases between. Germline CDR1 and CDR2: SGHNT and YYREEE (reference sequence). Combining the CDR3 with reference TRBV5-4 and TRBJ1-6 gives the whole variable domain ETGVTQSPTHLIKTRGQQVTLRCSSQSGHNTVSWYQQALGQGPQFIFQYYREEENGRGNFPPRFSGLQFPNYSSELNVNALELDDSALYLCASSRAVPGPPLHFGNGTRLTVT.